This TCR beta chain originates from a study of cytomegalovirus exposure and HLA in healthy donors. In germline, CDR1 is SNHLY, CDR2 FYNNEI. The germline V and J ends were trimmed by 0 bases and 1 base, with 18 bases remaining between them. The CDR3 contains 18 residues. About this clone itself: The antigen is not known.

General study findings and limits: Subsequent analysis found a tendency for first-cohort TCR clusters to co-occur within the 120 or so validation repertoires. Overall, approximately 150 TCR beta chains were annotated as cytomegalovirus-associated. For most TCR sequences rarity was the rule, although some public TCRs occurred in many donors.

Repertoires were generated with immunoSEQ multiplex PCR, while TCRdb's copy carries only in-frame clones and drops some. Here the sample spans a few hundred thousand clones, roughly 89% being singletons. The sample comprised PBMCs. The chain couples TRBV2 to TRBJ2-5; perhaps TRBD2 as D (6 bases). This sequence was found in a woman between 18 and 29 years old in good health and CMV-seronegative. CDR3 DNA: TGTGCCAGCAGTGAAGCTTTCTCCAGGGTGGAGGGCCAAGAGACCCAGTACTTC. It translates to CASSEAFSRVEGQETQYF.